The rows below give T cell receptor beta chains drawn from one sample of a study of shared clonotypes between healthy human individuals. Clones were sequenced by immunoSEQ multiplex PCR, and TCRdb holds only the in-frame ones, with some missing. This table holds over 950,000 clones, 60% to 85% found once. The source material was memory CD4+ T cells from PBMCs. These TCRs come from a man between 18 and 29 years old in good health. Some clones in this sample may be carry-over from other donors' samples. The CDR3 runs from the conserved cysteine through the conserved F or W. D genes are given only for firm matches. Rows give clone size only sometimes, using once, few, many, or a class for an expanded clone.

>.|TRBV9|.|TRBJ2-3|16
CASSVGTALYTDTQYF
TGTGCCAGCAGCGTAGGGACCGCCCTTTACACAGATACGCAGTATTTT
>TRBD1|TRBV9|once|TRBJ2-5|15
CASSSRTGVGETQYF
TGTGCCAGCAGCTCCCGGACAGGGGTCGGGGAGACCCAGTACTTC
>.|TRBV29-1|.|TRBJ1-4|13
CSVGRVFGEKLFF
TGCAGCGTTGGCAGGGTGTTTGGGGAAAAACTGTTTTTT
>TRBD1|TRBV19|once|TRBJ1-2|17
CASSARRAGTGLYGYTF
TGTGCCAGTAGTGCACGTCGCGCCGGGACAGGGCTCTATGGCTACACCTTC
>TRBD2|TRBV5-4|once|TRBJ2-3|16
CASSLLAGGPGDTQYF
TGTGCCAGCAGCCTACTAGCGGGAGGGCCAGGAGATACGCAGTATTTT
>.|TRBV5-4|.|TRBJ1-2|14
CASSPFTGSEGYTF
TGTGCCAGCAGCCCCTTTACGGGCTCGGAAGGCTACACCTTC
>.|TRBV11-2|.|TRBJ1-5|13
CASSRGSQQPQHF
TGTGCCAGCAGCCGAGGGTCGCAGCAGCCCCAGCATTTT
>.|TRBV19|.|TRBJ1-1|15
CASSSAGQARTEAFF
TGTGCCAGTAGCTCAGCGGGGCAGGCTAGAACTGAAGCTTTCTTT
>.|TRBV7-6|.|TRBJ2-1|15
CASSHYKGLDNEQFF
TGTGCCAGCAGCCACTACAAGGGACTCGACAATGAGCAGTTCTTC
>.|TRBV19|.|TRBJ1-4|14
CASSTWGNNEKLFF
TGTGCCAGTAGTACCTGGGGTAATAATGAAAAACTGTTTTTT
>TRBD2|TRBV7-2|few|TRBJ2-3|11
CASSLLAVQYF
TGTGCCAGCAGCTTACTAGCGGTGCAGTATTTT
>.|TRBV11-2|.|TRBJ1-1|15
CASTFSRVRGTEAFF
TGTGCCAGCACCTTCTCCAGGGTTCGGGGCACTGAAGCTTTCTTT
>TRBD1|TRBV6-4|.|TRBJ2-7|15
CASSVEMTGGYEQYF
TGTGCCAGCAGTGTCGAGATGACAGGGGGCTACGAGCAGTACTTC
>TRBD1|TRBV5-4|few|TRBJ1-4|16
CASGQGQDSTNEKLFF
TGTGCCAGCGGACAGGGACAGGACTCAACTAATGAAAAACTGTTTTTT
>TRBD1|TRBV6-6|.|TRBJ1-1|16
CASRDTGTAGFAEAFF
TGTGCCAGCAGGGACACCGGGACAGCGGGTTTCGCTGAAGCTTTCTTT
>TRBD1|TRBV29-1|.|TRBJ1-1|15
CSVVGAGGANTEAFF
TGCAGCGTTGTAGGGGCAGGGGGAGCGAACACTGAAGCTTTCTTT
>TRBD2|TRBV2|.|TRBJ2-1|15
CARSTSGASYNEQFF
TGTGCCAGGTCTACTAGCGGGGCCTCCTACAATGAGCAGTTCTTC
>.|TRBV2|.|TRBJ1-4|15
CASSDEQGFPTGVVF
TGTGCCAGCAGTGACGAGCAGGGGTTCCCCACCGGGGTAGTTTTT
>TRBD1|TRBV18|.|TRBJ1-5|16
CASSPGTGPTAQPQHF
TGTGCCAGCTCACCCGGGACAGGTCCGACTGCTCAGCCCCAGCATTTT
>TRBD2|TRBV4-1|.|TRBJ2-7|18
CASSQAGTSGPSSYEQYF
TGCGCCAGCAGCCAAGCCGGGACTAGCGGCCCGAGCTCCTACGAGCAGTACTTC
>.|TRBV5-1|.|TRBJ2-1|15
CASSLAVSGVNEQFF
TGCGCCAGCAGCTTGGCCGTTTCGGGCGTGAATGAGCAGTTCTTC
>.|TRBV28|.|TRBJ2-5|15
CASSYRAGYQETQYF
TGTGCCAGCAGTTATAGGGCTGGATACCAAGAGACCCAGTACTTC
>TRBD2|TRBV7-2|once|TRBJ2-4|14
CASSSRLAGERQYF
TGTGCCAGCAGCTCCAGGCTAGCGGGAGAAAGGCAATACTTC
>.|TRBV7-7|.|TRBJ2-3|16
CASSPAGTVSTDTQYF
TGTGCCAGCAGCCCGGCGGGGACAGTAAGCACAGATACGCAGTATTTT
>.|TRBV2|.|TRBJ2-3|14
CASSLLTGTDTQYF
TGTGCCAGCAGCCTACTTACCGGCACAGATACGCAGTATTTT
>.|TRBV11-3|.|TRBJ2-7|15
CASSPRDGGRYEQYF
TGTGCCAGCAGCCCCCGGGACGGGGGCCGTTACGAGCAGTACTTC
>.|TRBV4-1|.|TRBJ1-2|15
CASSHPSSFNYGYTF
TGCGCCAGCAGCCACCCTTCATCTTTTAACTATGGCTACACCTTC
>TRBD1|TRBV2|.|TRBJ1-1|15
CASAADRVAWTEAFF
TGTGCCAGCGCGGCGGACAGGGTGGCGTGGACTGAAGCTTTCTTT
>.|TRBV6-1|.|TRBJ2-7|15
CASSDTFQGSYEQYF
TGTGCCAGCAGTGACACATTTCAGGGCTCCTACGAGCAGTACTTC
>.|TRBV7-2|.|TRBJ2-5|13
CASSLERGETQYF
TGTGCCAGCAGCTTAGAGCGCGGGGAGACCCAGTACTTC
>TRBD2|TRBV11-3|.|TRBJ2-7|14
CASSPGGDTYEQYF
TGTGCCAGCAGCCCGGGGGGGGATACCTACGAGCAGTACTTC
>TRBD1|TRBV5-4|.|TRBJ1-1|16
CASSPPGTGANTEAFF
TGTGCCAGCAGCCCCCCGGGGACAGGGGCGAACACTGAAGCTTTCTTT
>TRBD2|TRBV5-1|.|TRBJ2-3|17
CASSFWTSGSGEDTQYF
TGCGCCAGCAGCTTCTGGACTAGCGGGAGTGGAGAAGATACGCAGTATTTT
>.|TRBV27|.|TRBJ1-1|14
CASSLVRGGTEAFF
TGTGCCAGCAGTTTAGTGAGGGGTGGAACTGAAGCTTTCTTT
>TRBD1|TRBV28|.|TRBJ1-1|13
CASSPAGGTEAFF
TGTGCCAGCAGCCCCGCAGGGGGCACTGAAGCTTTCTTT
>.|TRBV4-2|.|TRBJ1-3|16
CASSQVGSPSGNTIYF
TGTGCCAGCAGCCAAGTCGGGTCCCCCTCTGGAAACACCATATATTTT
>.|TRBV18|.|TRBJ2-7|13
CASSPSGESEQYF
TGTGCCAGCTCACCGTCAGGGGAAAGCGAGCAGTACTTC
>.|TRBV7-2|.|TRBJ2-7|14
CASSPDRTSYEQYF
TGTGCCAGCAGCCCGGACAGAACTAGCTACGAGCAGTACTTC
>.|TRBV6-1|.|TRBJ1-2|13
CASSLRDRGGYTF
TGTGCCAGCAGTCTCCGGGACCGAGGAGGCTACACCTTC
>TRBD2|TRBV6-5|.|TRBJ2-5|16
CASSYRGLAGGETQYF
TGTGCCAGCAGTTACCGGGGACTAGCGGGAGGAGAGACCCAGTACTTC
>.|TRBV5-1|.|TRBJ1-1|14
CASSLSRGNTEAFF
TGCGCCAGCAGCTTGAGCAGAGGGAACACTGAAGCTTTCTTT
>TRBD1|TRBV4-2|.|TRBJ2-5|14
CASSQTGQGQTQYF
TGTGCCAGCAGCCAAACTGGACAGGGACAGACCCAGTACTTC
>.|TRBV11-2|.|TRBJ2-7|19
CASSLRRQRPVNVTYEQYF
TGTGCCAGCAGCTTACGTCGCCAACGGCCGGTCAACGTCACCTACGAGCAGTACTTC
>.|TRBV19|few|TRBJ1-2|12
CASSILGRGTTF
TGTGCCAGTAGTATCCTGGGACGGGGGACCACCTTC
>TRBD1|TRBV19|few|TRBJ2-4|16
CASSMGQGLAKNIQYF
TGTGCCAGTAGTATGGGACAGGGACTAGCCAAAAACATTCAGTACTTC
>.|TRBV29-1|.|TRBJ2-7|16
CSVEASVGGQRYEQYF
TGCAGCGTTGAAGCCTCCGTAGGTGGGCAACGCTACGAGCAGTACTTC